This entry is about one TCR beta chain. This clone was seen more than once but under ten times. This receptor's antigen is unknown. Base quality data are lacking; no much larger clone is found one base away. Each donor gave one peripheral blood draw, averaging roughly 0.11 L, which was collected into heparinised tubes. Using a panel that included CD45RO, CCR7, CD25, CD127, CD95 and CD27, naive, central memory, regulatory and stem cell-like memory CD4+ T cells were sorted on a BD FACSAria II. Purity was above 95% for every sorted population. PBMCs were isolated immediately by Lymphoprep density gradient centrifugation and stained directly without culture. So that batch effects would be minimized, each experiment stained and sorted samples in pairs, pairing one healthy donor with one patient. The data stem from a study of beta chain features in type 1 diabetes (dated by TCRdb to 2017 to 2018). For context, the study as a whole: Mean age, gender distribution, total cell number and subset yield were not different between patients and healthy donors. Regulatory and stem cell-like memory subsets were obtained from only 8 patients and roughly 8 healthy donors, while naive and central memory subsets were obtained from all 30 or so donors. In the study, recently diagnosed type 1 diabetes patients and matched healthy donors were compared on the TCRB repertoires of their sorted circulating CD4+ T cell subsets. Across all samples, 90 million to 130 million sorted cells were examined, and cell number per subset correlated strongly with RNA yield.

The entire isolated RNA was reverse transcribed using the High Capacity cDNA Reverse Transcription Kit, and thus expressed TCRB transcripts were sequenced. Deep immunoSEQ sequencing was performed on naive, central memory and regulatory T cell samples, with an average of roughly 3.3 million total reads per sample. Sorted cells were lysed in RLT buffer, and RNA was extracted using DNase-treated RNeasy Micro or Mini kits according to cell number. To prevent cross-contamination, each cell subset was processed individually, whereas patient and healthy donor samples were processed jointly. The immunoSEQ multiplex PCR was used to amplify TCRB sequences from cDNA, generating 87-bp fragments that spanned the CDR3 region. Sequencing of the amplicons was done on the Illumina HiSeq platform. In the original analysis: Synthetic template baselines were used to correct PCR bias computationally, reads within Hamming distance 2 were collapsed together, and singletons that could not be merged were discarded. By aligning reads against IMGT, V, D and J genes, CDR3 length, and insertions or deletions at six rearrangement sites were assigned. Within each subset, clonotype counts were normalized to sorted cell number, after which true diversity and Gini coefficients were computed with the tcR R package. The overlap coefficient, calculated on TCRB nucleotide sequences, was used to quantify repertoire sharing. As a proxy for the pre-selection repertoire, out-of-frame TCRB sequences from naive cells were analyzed. The immuneACCESS repertoire file appears here via TCRdb, limited to in-frame rearrangements. These files lack a portion of the clones; in checked studies, under half of the deficit traces to unresolved V genes, and the cause of the others is not known. V and J calls and clone size follow that table, whereas D and trimming were derived from the DNA. This sample comprises hundreds of thousands of clones, roughly an eighth of them detected only once. The top ten constitute less than 0.02% of the sample.

The CDR3 contains 17 residues, cysteine and phenylalanine counted. Just the 51-base CDR3 DNA is kept, in frame starting at base 1. Reading the germline V gene gives CDR1 MNHNS and CDR2 SASEGT. The trim is 2 bases for V and 7 bases for J, with a gap of 18 bases between the germline ends. The research as a whole found: At VDJ recombination sites, type 1 diabetes patients had fewer insertions and more deleted nucleotides, which implies abnormalities in thymic rearrangement. A moderate but significant shortening of TCRB CDR3 length was observed in type 1 diabetes patients in all four CD4+ subsets. Naive, central memory and regulatory TCRB repertoires appeared to be more similar among patients than among healthy donors. Shorter templates might have been favored by PCR, but patient and control samples were amplified and corrected together, so both groups would have been affected equally by any skew. Because cDNA rather than genomic DNA was sequenced, highly expressing activated cells could have been over-represented, although no difference in activation and CD3 levels was found between groups. HLA sub-analyses involved small numbers of individuals, so any influence of HLA type on TCRB rearrangement remained unresolved.

The V and J segments used are TRBV6-1 and TRBJ1-6; the D gene cannot be resolved reliably. The receptor was isolated from a man younger than 35 in good health. The sample comprised naive CD4+ T cells from blood. Read against the paper, the sample's cell subset or site label means: true naive CD4+ T cells. The CDR3 has the sequence CASSEPVAGHQNSPLHF. The DNA reads as follows: TGTGCCAGCAGTGAACCGGTTGCGGGCCATCAGAATTCACCCCTCCACTTT.